The 26 T cell receptor beta chains reported below all come from one sample, sequenced in a study of T cells in women clearing cervical HPV infection (dated by TCRdb to between 2018 and 2020). The library relied on the immunoSEQ multiplex PCR assay. Sourced from immuneACCESS, this table was stored by TCRdb with only in-frame sequences that have V and J called. A share of the clones is absent; for the studies checked, an unresolved V gene accounts for under half, and the remainder has no known explanation. The sample table on file contains about 19,000 clones. About 16% of the sample rests with the top ten. The specimen was blood buffy coat. The origin of the receptors is a woman aged 18-70 years with a cervical HPV16 infection that either progressed to CIN3+ or cleared (not recorded which).

In regard to this clone: The CDR3 end falls 3 residues outside the read, so it is completed with the germline J gene. The chain carries TRBV7-9 and TRBJ2-7, with 7 bases fitting TRBD1. Germline CDR1 reads SEHNR; CDR2 reads FQNEAQ (reference sequence). Losses at the gene ends were 3 bases for V and 5 bases for J; bases not matched to a gene: 4. The CDR3 runs to 13 residues. The DNA read from the CDR3 is TGTGCCAGCAGCTTCGACAGGGACGACGAG. Its protein product is CASSFDRDDE. The whole CDR3 sequence reads CASSFDRDDEQYF.

Note on this clone: The read terminates 3 residues ahead of where the CDR3 ends, so the germline J gene completes it. The chain uses TRBV30 and TRBJ1-4; perhaps TRBD1 as D (5 bases). The germline CDR1 and CDR2 sequences are GTSNPN and SVGIG (reference sequence). The CDR3 covers 14 residues. The V gene lost 3 bases and the J gene lost 4 bases, with 12 bases spanning the gap. CDR3 region: CAWSSGGSNEKLFF. Partial CDR3 DNA: TGTGCCTGGAGCTCCGGGGGGAGTAATGAAAAA.

With respect to this clone: The read comes to an end 3 residues before the CDR3 does, leaving the germline J gene to fill in the end. The chain employs TRBV7-2 and TRBJ2-2; no reliable D call. This CDR3 comprises 15 residues. Per the germline V gene, CDR1 is SGHTA and CDR2 is FQGNSA. This CDR3 reads CASSASGRLNSPLFF. CDR3 DNA (partial): TGTGCCAGCAGCGCCTCTGGGCGCCTTAATTCACCG.

Worth noting for this clone: The CDR3 goes on 3 residues after the read ends, and that part is filled in from the germline J gene. The chain joins TRBV19 to TRBJ1-6; D perhaps matches TRBD1 (6 bases). Germline lookup yields CDR1 LNHDA and CDR2 SQIVND (reference sequence). The CDR3 loop spans 15 amino acids. V dropped 7 bases and J dropped 10 bases, with 20 bases sitting between them. The CDR3 protein is CASKESRGIGSPLHF. The CDR3 bases that were read are TGTGCCAGTAAAGAGAGCAGGGGCATAGGGTCACCC. The whole variable domain, remainder taken from reference TRBV19 and TRBJ1-6, is DGGITQSPKYLFRKEGQNVTLSCEQNLNHDAMYWYRQDPGQGLRLIYYSQIVNDFQKGDIAEGYSVSREKKESFPLTVTSAQKNPTAFYLCASKESRGIGSPLHFGNGTRLTVT.

Details on this clone: Sequencing ends 3 residues short of the CDR3 end; the germline J gene provides the rest. The chain is built from TRBV30 and TRBJ2-2, with D uncertain. V lost 0 bases and J lost 1, with 9 bases in between. Per the germline V gene, CDR1 is GTSNPN and CDR2 is SVGIG (reference sequence). The CDR3 spans 15 residues. CDR3 residues: CAWSVPPVNTGELFF. The CDR3 DNA, read in part, is TGTGCCTGGAGTGTACCGCCGGTGAACACCGGGGAG.

Remarks on this clone: The CDR3 goes on 3 residues after the read ends, and that part is filled in from the germline J gene. This same CDR3 is encoded by further DNA sequences in the sample. V gene TRBV5-5 combines with J gene TRBJ1-3, with a possible D match to TRBD1 (5 bases). V lost 3 bases and J 1 base, leaving 11 bases between the germline ends. Germline loops: CDR1 SGHKS, CDR2 YYEKEE (reference sequence). This CDR3 contains 15 residues. The sequenced part of the CDR3 DNA is TGTGCCAGCAGCTCGAGGGGTGATTCTGGAAACACC. Its translation is CASSSRGDSGNT. The full CDR3 protein reads CASSSRGDSGNTIYF.

A remark on this clone: The missing CDR3 end, 3 residues past where the read stops, is filled in from the germline J gene. The rearrangement links TRBV20-1 to TRBJ2-3; TRBD2 agrees at 10 bases. The trim removed 0 bases at V and 2 bases at J, leaving 8 bases unmatched. Germline lookup yields CDR1 DFQATT and CDR2 SNEGSKA (reference sequence). The length of the CDR3 is 17 residues. The sequenced part of the CDR3 DNA is TGCAGTGCTAGAGATGGGAGCGGGGGGGCCCTCACAGATACG. Protein product: CSARDGSGGALTDT. In full, the CDR3 is CSARDGSGGALTDTQYF.

A note on this clone: The observed sequence ends 3 residues before the CDR3 terminus, with the missing tail filled in from the germline J gene. The sample contains more than one DNA sequence encoding this CDR3. V and J are TRBV4-2 and TRBJ1-2; 9 bases are shared with TRBD1. Germline loops: CDR1 LGHNA, CDR2 YNFKEQ. The length of the CDR3 is 14 residues. The trim removed 4 bases at V and 4 bases at J, leaving 4 bases unmatched. CDR3 protein: CASSPTGGSYGYTF. CDR3 DNA (partial): TGTGCCAGCAGCCCTACAGGGGGCAGCTATGGC.

As to this clone: Mismatch with germline at one junction end may stem from a read error. The read finishes 3 residues shy of the CDR3 end, and the germline J gene is used to complete it. Other DNA sequences in this sample translate to the same CDR3. V is TRBV7-9 and J is TRBJ1-3, with a weak D call TRBD1 (5 bases). CDR3 size: 15 residues. Germline loops: CDR1 SEHNR, CDR2 FQNEAQ (reference sequence). The CDR3 region is CASSLGAGTGNTIYF. CDR3 DNA, as far as it was read: TGTGCCAGCAGCTTAGGGGCAGGGACTGGAAACACA.

As to this clone: A read error may produce the germline difference seen at one junction end. The CDR3 goes on 3 residues after the read ends, and that part is filled in from the germline J gene. In the same sample, other DNA sequences code for this CDR3. The chain joins TRBV20-1 to TRBJ1-3; D possibly corresponds to TRBD1 (5 bases). The germline V gene has CDR1 DFQATT and CDR2 SNEGSKA (reference sequence). This CDR3 is 14 amino acids long. The CDR3: CSAREGRVGNTIYF. Partial CDR3 DNA: TGCAGTGCTAGAGAAGGCAGGGTTGGAAACACG.

As to this clone: Read coverage stops 3 residues before the CDR3 terminus; the germline J gene supplies the remainder. The V and J genes are TRBV29-1 and TRBJ1-1; the match to TRBD1 covers 8 bases. V trimming: 5 bases; J trimming: 2 bases; junction bases outside the gene matches: 19. This CDR3 has 18 amino acids. The germline V gene encodes CDR1 SQVTM and CDR2 ANQGSEA. This CDR3 is CSVQFRTGNLGDNTEAFF. CDR3 DNA (partial): TGCAGCGTTCAATTCCGGACAGGGAATTTGGGGGACAACACTGAA.

The CDR3 spells CAWSVGGGLEQYF. The sequenced CDR3 bases are TGTGCCTGGAGTGTGGGGGGTGGCCTCGAG. The chain couples TRBV30 to TRBJ2-7; tentative D call: TRBD2 (6 bases). From the germline J gene comes the end of the CDR3, since the read stops 3 residues before it. The CDR3 has 13 amino acids. The V end was cut by 0 bases, the J end by 6 bases, with 12 bases between. Per the germline V gene, CDR1 is GTSNPN and CDR2 is SVGIG (reference sequence).

As concerns this clone: The read gets to within 3 residues of the CDR3 end, and the germline J gene fills in the rest. The genes are TRBV5-4 and TRBJ1-1; D uncertain. The CDR3 has 14 residues. V was pared by 2 bases and J by 0 bases, with 8 bases between. Germline V gene lookup returns CDR1 SGHNT and CDR2 YYREEE (reference sequence). The DNA read from the CDR3 is TGTGCCAGCAGCTTAGACACGATGAACACTGAA. Translated: CASSLDTMNTE. The full-length CDR3 reads as CASSLDTMNTEAFF.

On this clone: The CDR3 goes on 3 residues after the read ends, and that part is filled in from the germline J gene. The chain is built from TRBV6-2 or TRBV6-3 and TRBJ2-3; D perhaps matches TRBD1 (6 bases). The V end was cut by 6 bases, the J end by 2 bases, with 18 bases between. This CDR3 is 16 amino acids long. Per the germline V gene, CDR1 is MNHEY and CDR2 is SVGEGT. The CDR3 region is CASRDSLTGITDTQYF. CDR3 DNA, as far as it was read: TGTGCCAGCAGAGATTCCTTAACAGGGATCACAGATACG.

With respect to this clone: The read finishes 3 residues shy of the CDR3 end, and the germline J gene is used to complete it. The rearrangement uses TRBV7-6 and TRBJ1-2; tentative D call: TRBD1 (6 bases). The CDR3 loop spans 15 amino acids. CDR1 and CDR2 (germline): SGHVS, FNYEAQ. The CDR3 bases that were read are TGTGCCAGCAGCTTGCGACAGGCATGGGCAGATACC. Amino acids: CASSLRQAWADT. The CDR3 in its entirety is CASSLRQAWADTYTF. Supplemented by reference TRBV7-6 and TRBJ1-2, the full variable domain reads GAGVSQSPRYKVTKRGQDVALRCDPISGHVSLYWYRQALGQGPEFLTYFNYEAQQDKSGLPNDRFSAERPEGSISTLTIQRTEQRDSAMYRCASSLRQAWADTYTFGSGTRLTVV.

With regard to this clone: The read ends 3 residues before the CDR3 terminus; that terminus is restored from the germline J gene. The chain carries TRBV5-6 and TRBJ1-3; 8 nucleotides align to TRBD1. Per germline, CDR1 SGHDT and CDR2 YYEEEE. The CDR3 loop spans 13 amino acids. The trim removed 4 bases at V and 6 bases at J, leaving 3 bases unmatched. This CDR3 reads CASSGQGQNTIYF. Incomplete CDR3 DNA: TGTGCCAGCAGCGGACAGGGCCAAAACACC.

On this clone: The read terminates 3 residues before the CDR3 end, so the remaining end is supplied by the germline J gene. This chain connects TRBV7-6 to TRBJ1-4; TRBD1 matches 11 bases. The germline CDR1 and CDR2 sequences are SGHVS and FNYEAQ. CDR3 length: 17 residues. CDR3 loop: CASSLLGQGASNSPLFF. The CDR3 DNA, read in part, is TGTGCCAGCAGCTTATTAGGACAGGGGGCGTCTAATTCACCA.

In the case of this clone: The DNA ends 3 residues before the CDR3 does, and the rest of the CDR3 is filled in from the germline J gene. The chain is built from TRBV2 and TRBJ2-5, with TRBD2 matching 11 bases. The V gene end was trimmed by 5 bases and the J gene end by 0 bases; junction bases not matched to a gene: 5. From germline, CDR1 is SNHLY and CDR2 FYNNEI. The CDR3 length is 16 residues. The sequenced CDR3 bases are TGTGCCAGCAGTACCCGACTAGCGGGGTACCAAGAGACC. Amino acids: CASSTRLAGYQET. The whole CDR3 region reads CASSTRLAGYQETQYF.

To note about this clone: The read gets to within 3 residues of the CDR3 end, and the germline J gene fills in the rest. The chain has TRBV20-1 and TRBJ2-3; TRBD2 might be the D (6 bases). The V end lost 0 bases, the J end lost 1 base, and 14 bases lay between the germline ends. The CDR3 loop spans 16 amino acids. Germline CDR1 and CDR2: DFQATT and SNEGSKA (reference sequence). The CDR3 DNA, read in part, is TGCAGTGCTAGAGATCCCACTAGCTCTGGCACAGATACG. This sequence encodes CSARDPTSSGTDT. The full CDR3 protein is CSARDPTSSGTDTQYF.

On this clone itself: With the read ending 3 residues before the CDR3 end, the germline J gene is used to fill in that end. This chain connects TRBV28 to TRBJ1-4; TRBD1 aligns across 9 bases. V dropped 5 bases and J dropped 5; count of bases not matched to a gene: 6. The CDR3 has 15 residues. CDR1 and CDR2 (germline): MDHEN, SYDVKM. The CDR3 region is CASSPMDRGNEKLFF. The part of the CDR3 DNA that was read is TGTGCCAGCAGTCCGATGGACAGGGGAAATGAAAAA.

Incomplete CDR3 DNA: TGTGCCAGCAGTGAAAGCTCGGCGGGATCCTACGAG. The encoded protein is CASSESSAGSYE. The complete CDR3 sequence is CASSESSAGSYEQYF. The V and J genes are TRBV6-1 and TRBJ2-7; TRBD2 is a possible D gene (6 bases). The read ends 3 residues early relative to the CDR3; the germline J gene fills the gap. Germline lookup yields CDR1 MNHNS and CDR2 SASEGT. V was cut by 2 bases and J by 1 base, with 12 bases left in between. The CDR3 has 15 amino acids.

In the case of this clone: The read gets to within 3 residues of the CDR3 end, and the germline J gene fills in the rest. V usage is TRBV7-8 and J usage is TRBJ2-7; no reliable D call. Germline-derived CDR1 and CDR2 are SGHVS and FQNEAQ. CDR3 length: 15 residues. V lost 0 bases to trimming and J lost 1 base, with 10 bases between them. The CDR3 sequence: CASSLAPVQSYEQYF. The CDR3 bases that were read are TGTGCCAGCAGCTTAGCCCCGGTACAGTCCTACGAG.

Of note for this clone: The CDR3 end lies 3 residues beyond the end of the read and is filled in from the germline J gene. This chain links TRBV30 with TRBJ2-4; D gene ambiguous. Germline V gene data show CDR1 as GTSNPN and CDR2 as SVGIG (reference sequence). The CDR3 has 15 residues. The CDR3 here is CAWITSDRFYYGQYF. The part of the CDR3 DNA that was read is TGTGCCTGGATCACGTCGGATAGGTTCTACTATGGT.

As concerns this clone: The read stops 3 residues short of the end of the CDR3; the missing end is completed from the germline J gene. This chain joins TRBV20-1 and TRBJ1-6; 9 bases agree with TRBD1. The V segment lost 3 bases and the J segment 2 bases; nucleotides outside the gene matches: 5. The germline V gene encodes CDR1 DFQATT and CDR2 SNEGSKA (reference sequence). This CDR3 spans 16 amino acids. CDR3 DNA (partial): TGCAGTGCTAGGGACAGGGGCGGCCCCTATAATTCACCC. Protein product: CSARDRGGPYNSP. The whole CDR3 protein reads CSARDRGGPYNSPLHF.

Note on this clone: The read falls 3 residues short of the CDR3 end, and the missing part is taken from the germline J gene. This chain connects TRBV2 to TRBJ1-2; 7 nucleotides line up with TRBD1. Germline assignment: CDR1 SNHLY and CDR2 FYNNEI. CDR3 length: 14 residues. This chain's CDR3 is CASSAGDRVNGYTF. The covered CDR3 bases are TGTGCCAGCAGTGCCGGCGACAGGGTAAACGGC. Full variable domain (rest looked up from reference TRBV2 and TRBJ1-2): EPEVTQTPSHQVTQMGQEVILRCVPISNHLYFYWYRQILGQKVEFLVSFYNNEISEKSEIFDDQFSVERPDGSNFTLKIRSTKLEDSAMYFCASSAGDRVNGYTFGSGTRLTVV.

On this clone: The CDR3 end lies 3 residues beyond the end of the read and is filled in from the germline J gene. V and J are TRBV6-2 or TRBV6-3 and TRBJ2-5; maybe TRBD1 (5 bases). CDR1 MNHEY and CDR2 SVGEGT come from the germline V gene. The CDR3 extends over 17 amino acids. V was shortened by 0 bases and J by 2 bases, with 16 bases between the two germline ends. Partial CDR3 DNA: TGTGCCAGCAGTTACTCGGTAGTCAGGGTACGGCAAGAGACC. Translation gives CASSYSVVRVRQET. The whole CDR3 protein is CASSYSVVRVRQETQYF.